These 14 T cell receptor beta chains share one sample of origin, sequenced in a study of technical replicates of blood from a few donors. Using immunoSEQ multiplex PCR, the repertoire was profiled, and TCRdb retains in-frame clones only, with some absent. The table includes about 34,000 clones, approximately 92% detected once. The specimen sequenced was PBMCs. These receptors were collected from a human donor in good health. Some clones in this sample may be carry-over from other donors' samples.

This clone occurred once. V gene TRBV30 combines with J gene TRBJ2-5, with D hard to call. The germline V gene has CDR1 GTSNPN and CDR2 SVGIG (reference sequence). Trimming cost V 1 base and J 6 bases, with 6 bases left between them. The CDR3 runs to 11 residues. In nucleotides, the CDR3 is TGTGCCTGGAGTGATGAGAAGACCCAGTACTTC. This gives the protein CAWSDEKTQYF.

V is TRBV4-1 and J is TRBJ2-4; TRBD2 aligns across 8 bases. J gave up 7 bases and V 0 bases, and 11 bases lay outside the gene matches. Germline values: CDR1 MGHRA, CDR2 YSYEKL. The CDR3 is 17 amino acids. CDR3 sequence reads: CASSQDRDGGARNIQYF. As DNA, the CDR3 is TGCGCCAGCAGCCAAGATCGGGACGGGGGGGCTAGGAACATTCAGTACTTC.

The count of this clone is one. This chain joins TRBV7-9 and TRBJ2-3, with D possibly being TRBD1 (6 bases). This CDR3 contains 15 residues. V was clipped by 5 bases and J by 4 bases, with 16 bases between them. Germline V lookup: CDR1 SEHNR, CDR2 FQNEAQ (reference sequence). In DNA form, the CDR3 reads TGTGCCAGCAGCGCACTAATGGGGGCTGCAGATACGCAGTATTTT. Its protein is CASSALMGAADTQYF.

The rearrangement links TRBV30 to TRBJ1-4; D not resolved. V dropped 3 bases and J dropped 5 bases, with 10 bases sitting between them. The germline V gene encodes CDR1 GTSNPN and CDR2 SVGIG (reference sequence). The CDR3 contains 13 residues. CDR3 in DNA: TGTGCCTGGAGCAGGAACATAAATGAAAAACTGTTTTTT. Translation: CAWSRNINEKLFF.

The V call is TRBV5-1, the J call TRBJ1-4; possible D gene TRBD1, 5 bases. CDR3 size: 14 residues. The germline CDR1 and CDR2 sequences are SGHRS and YFSETQ. V was pared by 6 bases and J by 3 bases, with 12 bases between. CDR3 residues: CASTGRGANEKLFF. CDR3 coding DNA: TGCGCCAGCACCGGGAGGGGTGCTAATGAAAAACTGTTTTTT.

The chain has TRBV6-5 and TRBJ2-5; 11 nucleotides agree with TRBD2. CDR3 length: 15 residues. The germline CDR1 and CDR2 sequences are MNHEY and SVGAGI. J lost 2 bases, V lost 6 bases, and 5 bases had no gene match. The CDR3 coding sequence is TGTGCCAGCAGCCCTCTAGCGGGGGGACAAGAGACCCAGTACTTC. Translated: CASSPLAGGQETQYF.

The chain uses TRBV12-5 and TRBJ2-7, with TRBD2 matching over 13 bases. The trim removed 5 bases at V and 5 bases at J, leaving 9 bases unmatched. Germline V CDR1 and CDR2: LGHNT, FRNRAP. The CDR3 has 16 amino acids. This CDR3 is CASGPPTSGGAHEQYF. The CDR3 region has the DNA TGTGCTAGTGGTCCCCCAACTAGCGGGGGGGCTCACGAGCAGTACTTC.

The chain recombines TRBV15 with TRBJ2-5, with D possibly matching TRBD2 (5 bases). The end of the DNA aligns better with TRBJ2-7, so the J call may be wrong. CDR3 length: 15 residues. Germline V CDR1 and CDR2: LNHNV, YYDKDF (reference sequence). In DNA form, the CDR3 reads TGTGCCACCAGCGAAGCCGCGGGCAGCTCCTACGAGCAGTACTTC. Its translation: CATSEAAGSSYEQYF.

V gene TRBV5-1 combines with J gene TRBJ2-5; D is undetermined. The germline V gene encodes CDR1 SGHRS and CDR2 YFSETQ. V lost 5 bases, J lost 7 bases, and 18 bases lay in between. CDR3 length equals 14 residues. CDR3 loop: CASSTDSGSGTQYF. The DNA of the CDR3 is TGCGCCAGCAGTACCGATTCCGGCTCAGGGACCCAGTACTTC.

The CDR3, as DNA: TGTGCCTGGAGTCGCGGGGAGTCAGGGGGAGGCTACACCTTC. Translation: CAWSRGESGGGYTF. The chain recombines TRBV30 with TRBJ1-2; 7 bases are shared with TRBD1. Germline V gives CDR1 GTSNPN, CDR2 SVGIG (reference sequence). This CDR3 contains 14 residues. Trimming cost V 2 bases and J 8 bases; bases outside gene matches: 11.

The chain combines TRBV23-1 with TRBJ1-1, with D possibly being TRBD1 (5 bases). TRBV23-1 is known as an ORF, though its function is uncertain. The CDR3 totals 13 residues. V lost 2 bases and J 4 bases, leaving 8 bases between the germline ends. The CDR3 sequence: CASSQKGSTEAFF. The CDR3 nucleotides are TGCGCCAGCAGTCAAAAGGGGTCCACTGAAGCTTTCTTT.

V is TRBV25-1 and J is TRBJ1-2, with 10 bases matching TRBD1. The trim removed 4 bases at V and 8 bases at J, leaving 10 bases unmatched. This CDR3 contains 15 residues. CDR1 and CDR2 (germline): MGHDK, SYGVNS. DNA of the CDR3: TGTGCCAGCAGTGTTACCCGGGACAGGGGCTACGGCTACACCTTC. Translating gives CASSVTRDRGYGYTF.

This clone was found a few times. CDR3 in DNA: TGTGCCAGCAGCGCAGGGGGTCTTCGGGGAGCCCGACTGAACACTGAAGCTTTCTTT. Its protein product is CASSAGGLRGARLNTEAFF. This sequence joins TRBV7-6 and TRBJ1-1, with 7 bases fitting TRBD1. This CDR3 has 19 amino acids. The V segment lost 5 bases and the J segment 0 bases; nucleotides outside the gene matches: 18. Germline V gene sequence: CDR1 SGHVS, CDR2 FNYEAQ.

The V gene is TRBV5-1, the J gene TRBJ2-7, with a tentative D call TRBD1 (6 bases). This CDR3 spans 14 amino acids. Germline V gene sequence: CDR1 SGHRS, CDR2 YFSETQ. The V end was cut by 4 bases, the J end by 2 bases, with 13 bases between. The CDR3 spells CASSGGGGAYEQYF. CDR3 bases: TGCGCCAGCAGCGGGGGCGGAGGTGCCTACGAGCAGTACTTC.